The T cell receptor beta chain described here comes from a study of blood T cell repertoires in COVID-19. Overall study: The samples span acute and convalescent COVID-19 from the United States, Italy and Spain. Nucleic acid was either cDNA or gDNA, and it came from T cells, B-cell-depleted T cells, or PBMCs.

The authors' processing: The assay estimated nucleated cells by amplifying reference gene primers. Method: immunoSEQ multiplex PCR; TCRdb's copy keeps in-frame clones and lacks some. D and trimming were read from the DNA, whereas the V and J calls and clone size are those reported in that table. Altogether approximately 75,000 clones are present, around two thirds being singletons, with the ten largest covering around 2.6%. With 3 bases removed from V and 11 bases from J, the gap between germline ends came to 13 bases. The CDR3 has 12 residues. This clonotype was obtained from a human donor with acute or convalescent COVID-19. The donor label of this sample is uncertain. The genes are TRBV12-3 or TRBV12-4 and TRBJ1-2, with D maybe TRBD1 (6 bases). Source material: peripheral blood. CDR3 sequence: CASSFVRGAYTF. The CDR3 DNA sequence: TGTGCCAGCAGTTTTGTGCGGGGGGCATACACCTTC.